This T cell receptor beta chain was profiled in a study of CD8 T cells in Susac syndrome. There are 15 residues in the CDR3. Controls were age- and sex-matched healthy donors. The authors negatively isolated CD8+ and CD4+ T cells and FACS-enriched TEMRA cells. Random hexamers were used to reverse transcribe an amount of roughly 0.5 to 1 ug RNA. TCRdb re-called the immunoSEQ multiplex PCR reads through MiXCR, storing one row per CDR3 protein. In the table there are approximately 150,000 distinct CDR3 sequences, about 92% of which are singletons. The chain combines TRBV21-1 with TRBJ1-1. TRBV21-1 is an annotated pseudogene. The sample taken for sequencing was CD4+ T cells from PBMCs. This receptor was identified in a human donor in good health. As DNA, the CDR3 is TGTGCCAGCTTTCAAGGAGGAGGGTCTTACACTGAAGCTTTCTTT. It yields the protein CASFQGGGSYTEAFF.